This entry describes one T cell receptor (beta chain). This clonotype was seen a few times. The antigen this receptor binds is unknown. Base qualities are not provided; no much larger clone lies one nucleotide away. The CDR3, from cysteine to phenylalanine, totals 15 residues. The CDR3 DNA has 45 bases and is translated from base 1. Between the V and J ends, shortened by 0 bases and 4 bases respectively, the junction contains 10 bases. CDR1 and CDR2, per the germline V gene (reference sequence), are LGHDT and YNNKEL. The sample comes from a study of vaccination and CD4 T cells after COVID-19 (dated by TCRdb to between 2021 and 2023). For context, the study as a whole: Convalescent patients had a positive SARS-CoV-2 result on nasal swab PCR, and of these patients, several had mild disease and one had severe disease. The convalescent cohort comprised six males and four females, including two Hispanic individuals, seven Caucasians, two Asians and one multiracial person. Participants received two doses of either the Pfizer-BioNTech BNT162b2 vaccine (n=8) or the Moderna mRNA-1273 vaccine (n=2). Post-COVID blood samples were collected from convalescent patients a median of roughly 100 days after diagnosis, with a range of about 35 to 161 days. Post-vaccine blood samples were collected a median of around 10 weeks after the second vaccine dose, ranging from roughly 12 to 250 days. The cultures were stimulated with overlapping spike peptide pools from SARS-CoV-2 and from the common cold coronaviruses HCoV-NL63, HCoV-OC43 and HCoV-229E. Control cultures used a CEFX viral epitope pool as positive control, an HIV-1 Nef peptide pool as negative control, or no peptide. In under 13 COVID-19 convalescent patients and several infection-naive healthy vaccine recipients, researchers compared the spike-specific CD4+ TCR repertoire from before mRNA vaccination with the repertoire from after. What the study reported, not specific to this receptor: In convalescent patients, a median around 86% of post-vaccine SARS-CoV-2-reactive clones were detected only after vaccination, and vaccine-specific priming was suggested by this finding. An increase in the median number of SARS-CoV-2-reactive clonotypes from 21 after infection to roughly 38 after vaccination was observed, but the change was not found to be significant. Of the vaccine-specific clones in convalescent patients, 304 of 307, or nearly all, reacted only to SARS-CoV-2 spike and did not cross-react with common cold coronaviruses. Only a relatively small number of convalescent patients were included in the study, and early timepoints following natural infection were not analyzed.

The treatment or condition label of this sample denotes: roughly 11-day PBMC culture with coronavirus spike peptide pools or control peptides (ViraFEST assay). The ViraFEST assay, used in the study, expanded antigen-specific T cells with peptide pools and then identified the expanded clonotypes through TCR sequencing. Positive SARS-CoV-2 PCR tests in the convalescent patients dated from March to December 2020, before Alpha, Beta and Delta variants emerged in the United States. Each well held 1.5 million to 2.5 million PBMCs cultured with approximately 9.1 ug/ml peptide pools in IMDM containing approximately 5% human AB serum and around 9 IU/ml IL-2. Half of the culture medium was replaced with fresh IL-2-containing medium on days 3 and 7. CD4+ T cells were isolated after roughly 10 days of culture through negative selection using the EasySep CD4+ T cell isolation kit. Ficoll-Paque Plus gradient centrifugation was used to isolate PBMCs from whole blood, and the isolated PBMCs were then either used fresh or cryopreserved at -140C. Triplicate wells were generally used for each culture condition.

Libraries were made using PCR. At the Johns Hopkins FTIC core, DNA from the cultured CD4+ T cells underwent TCR sequencing with the Oncomine TCR Beta short-read assay. The QIAamp micro DNA kit was used to extract genomic DNA from the cultured CD4+ T cells. Oncomine TCR Beta libraries from cultured CD4+ T cells were pooled using unique dual indexes and sequenced on an Illumina iSeq 100. The published analysis was carried out like this. Non-productive sequences were removed, and CDR3s that did not start with C, did not end with F or W, or were shorter than 7 amino acids were discarded. The MANAFEST web application identified antigen-specific clonotypes by comparing peptide-stimulated wells against reference wells and other culture wells. An FDR below 0.05, an odds ratio above 5, and a productive frequency above 0.1% in at least two of three replicate wells were required for clones to be considered positive. Cross-reactive clonotypes were defined as significantly expanded in both SARS-CoV-2 spike wells and at least one common cold coronavirus spike condition. Similarity between CDR3 sequences was evaluated in R version 3.6.1 using Levenshtein distances (stringdist) and unrooted phylogenetic trees (ape). The raw public reads went through TCRdb reprocessing: fastp at Q25, MiXCR clone calling, in-frame beta chains kept. Rows with a matching CDR3 protein are joined into one entry that keeps the most common DNA and genes. TCRdb's processing, not the study's, gives the V and J calls here. The sample has over 20,000 distinct CDR3 sequences on record, about 50% of them singletons. 4.5% to 7% of the sample lies in the top ten.

The sample was CD4+ T cells from blood, cultured in vitro. This receptor was obtained from a human donor who had recovered from COVID-19. Recombination connected TRBV3-1 to TRBJ2-1, and possibly TRBD1, on 6 matching bases. The CDR3 sequence is CASSQDPQGYNEQFF. The bases are TGTGCCAGCAGCCAAGATCCTCAGGGGTACAATGAGCAGTTCTTC.